The rows below give T cell receptor beta chains drawn from one sample of a study of T cell responses to AZD1222 COVID-19 vaccine. Generated by immunoSEQ multiplex PCR, the TCRdb table keeps only in-frame clones and is missing some. The sample has around 110,000 clones; around 82% are singletons. Sequencing used peripheral blood, obtained on day 0 of AZD1222 vaccination. These receptors were obtained from an adult in good health. The CDR3 runs from the conserved cysteine through the conserved F or W. A D gene is named only where the DNA matches it firmly. Rows give clone size only sometimes, using once, few, many, or a class for an expanded clone.

- | TRBJ2-7 | TRBV25-1 | - | TGTGCCAGCAGTAGCACTCTCCCACTCCCCCAGTACTTC | CASSSTLPLPQYF
TRBD2 | TRBJ2-3 | TRBV5-1 | - | TGCGCCAGCAGCTTCCTAGCGGGCACAGATACGCAGTATTTT | CASSFLAGTDTQYF
- | TRBJ1-4 | TRBV2 | - | TGTGCCAGCAAACGGACCCAGAATGAAAAACTGTTTTTT | CASKRTQNEKLFF
- | TRBJ1-2 | TRBV28 | - | TGTGCCAGCAGTTCCTACTCCCTCGACACCTACTCCTATGGCTACACCTTC | CASSSYSLDTYSYGYTF
- | TRBJ2-5 | TRBV11-2 | - | TGTGCCAGCAGCTTCGGCGGGATCGAGACCCAGTACTTC | CASSFGGIETQYF
- | TRBJ1-4 | TRBV28 | - | TGTGCCAGCAGCCCGCGGGCAACTAATGAAAAACTGTTTTTT | CASSPRATNEKLFF
- | TRBJ2-7 | TRBV6-5 | - | TGTGCCAGCAGTTACTCGTCCAGCGGAGGCTACGAGCAGTACTTC | CASSYSSSGGYEQYF
TRBD2 | TRBJ2-3 | TRBV28 | - | TGTGCCAGCAGTTTTTGGGTTGGGACTAGCGGGCAGGCCCCAGATACGCAGTATTTT | CASSFWVGTSGQAPDTQYF
TRBD1 | TRBJ1-1 | TRBV2 | - | TGTGCCAGCAGTGATACAGGGGGCTCGACTGAAGCTTTCTTT | CASSDTGGSTEAFF
- | TRBJ2-5 | TRBV18 | - | TGTGCCAGCTCACCGACCCGACAGGCTCGAGAGACCCAGTACTTC | CASSPTRQARETQYF
- | TRBJ2-5 | TRBV7-8 | - | TGTGCCAGCAGCCTCAACCCGGACAACCGCCAGTACTTC | CASSLNPDNRQYF
TRBD1 | TRBJ2-7 | TRBV19 | - | TGTGCCAGTAGTAAGGGACAGATCTACGAGCAGTACTTC | CASSKGQIYEQYF
- | TRBJ2-2 | TRBV5-5 | - | TGTGCCAGCAGCTTGTCGCAGAGCGCGAACACCGGGGAGCTGTTTTTT | CASSLSQSANTGELFF
TRBD1 | TRBJ1-2 | TRBV7-2 | - | TGTGCCAGCAGCTTAGGGGACAGGGAGGGCTATGGCTACACCTTC | CASSLGDREGYGYTF
- | TRBJ2-6 | TRBV9 | - | TGTGCCAGCAGCGTAGGGGTCCTCGCTGGGGCCAACGTCCTGACTTTC | CASSVGVLAGANVLTF
- | TRBJ2-5 | TRBV5-1 | once | TGCGCCAGCAGCATTAGCGTGCGAGAGACCCAGTACTTC | CASSISVRETQYF
TRBD1 | TRBJ1-5 | TRBV7-2 | - | TGTGCCAGCAGCTTAACGACAGGGGGGAGTCAGCCCCAGCATTTT | CASSLTTGGSQPQHF
TRBD1 | TRBJ1-6 | TRBV7-2 | - | TGTGCCAGCAGTCTCGTATCAGGGGGTATGTTTTCACCCCTCCACTTT | CASSLVSGGMFSPLHF
TRBD2 | TRBJ2-7 | TRBV18 | - | TGTGCCAGCTCACGGGGGCTAGCGGGATCTGGTGACGACGAGCAGTACTTC | CASSRGLAGSGDDEQYF
- | TRBJ1-4 | TRBV28 | - | TGTGCCAGCAGCCTTTATAATGAAAAACTGTTTTTT | CASSLYNEKLFF
- | TRBJ2-7 | TRBV5-1 | - | TGCGCCAGCAGCTTCACCAGGGCAAGCGAGCAGTACTTC | CASSFTRASEQYF
- | TRBJ2-7 | TRBV14 | once | TGTGCCAGCAGCCAAGTTACAGGCGACTACGAGCAGTACTTC | CASSQVTGDYEQYF
- | TRBJ2-1 | TRBV5-1 | - | TGCGCCAGCAGCTTGGTGGACAGTAACAATGAGCAGTTCTTC | CASSLVDSNNEQFF
- | TRBJ1-2 | TRBV6-6 | - | TGTGCCAGCAGTCCCGACGACAGGCTAGGAGGCTACACCTTC | CASSPDDRLGGYTF
- | TRBJ2-7 | TRBV5-1 | - | TGCGCCAGCAGCCGGGGGTGGAGCTCCTACGAGCAGTACTTC | CASSRGWSSYEQYF
TRBD1 | TRBJ2-7 | TRBV20-1 | - | TGCAGTGCTAGTAGTTCCGGGACAGGCTCCTACGAGCAGTACTTC | CSASSSGTGSYEQYF
- | TRBJ1-2 | TRBV7-8 | - | TGTGCCAGCAGCCCTTTAATGGAGGGCTACACCTTC | CASSPLMEGYTF
- | TRBJ1-2 | TRBV29-1 | - | TGCAGCGTTGACGGTTATGGCTACACCTTC | CSVDGYGYTF
- | TRBJ2-6 | TRBV7-6 | - | TGTGCCAGCAGCCCAATTTCTGGTCAGGTGGGCTTGGGGGCCAACGTCCTGACTTTC | CASSPISGQVGLGANVLTF
TRBD1 | TRBJ2-7 | TRBV19 | once | TGTGCCAGTACCCCAAACCGGGGACAGGGATCCGAGCAGTACTTC | CASTPNRGQGSEQYF
- | TRBJ1-1 | TRBV28 | - | TGTGCCAGCAGTCTGCCAGGGGTCACTGAAGCTTTCTTT | CASSLPGVTEAFF
- | TRBJ1-1 | TRBV15 | - | TGTGCCACCAGCAGTTACTCGGGAACTGAAGCTTTCTTT | CATSSYSGTEAFF
TRBD1 | TRBJ2-7 | TRBV7-2 | once | TGTGCCAGCAGCCACCGGGACAGGGGTAACAACGAGCAGTACTTC | CASSHRDRGNNEQYF
TRBD2 | TRBJ2-7 | TRBV18 | - | TGTGCCAGCTCACCATCCAGCGGGGGTTACTACGAGCAGTACTTC | CASSPSSGGYYEQYF
TRBD1 | TRBJ1-5 | TRBV7-8 | - | TGTGCCAGCAGCTTAGGTAGCCAGGGGGCATTTCAGCCCCAGCATTTT | CASSLGSQGAFQPQHF
- | TRBJ2-1 | TRBV5-6 | - | TGTGCCGAAAAATCGGGAAAAGATCCCTACAATGAGCAGTTCTTC | CAEKSGKDPYNEQFF
- | TRBJ1-6 | TRBV7-9 | - | TGTGCCAGCAGCTTAGGGTCGGCCCTCCACTTT | CASSLGSALHF
- | TRBJ1-6 | TRBV14 | - | TGTGCCAGCAGCCAAGGGACGGCAAATTCACCCCTCCACTTT | CASSQGTANSPLHF
TRBD1 | TRBJ2-1 | TRBV15 | - | TGTGCCACCAGCTTGTCAGGGGGCAACTACAATGAGCAGTTCTTC | CATSLSGGNYNEQFF
- | TRBJ2-7 | TRBV7-2 | - | TGTGCCAGCAGCCCGAGAGCGACAGCCGAGCAGTACTTC | CASSPRATAEQYF
- | TRBJ2-5 | TRBV9 | - | TGTGCCAGCAGCGTAGATCGGGGAGCCCAGTACTTC | CASSVDRGAQYF
- | TRBJ2-3 | TRBV3-1/TRBV3-2 | - | TGTGCCAGCAGCATTCGCAGGGAATTTGGTGTCGATACGCAGTATTTT | CASSIRREFGVDTQYF
- | TRBJ2-7 | TRBV4-1 | - | TGCGCCAGCAGCCCTACCGGGCAAAACTACGAGCAGTACTTC | CASSPTGQNYEQYF
- | TRBJ2-2 | TRBV28 | - | TGTGCCAGCAGTTTAGGGGGACTCCTCACCGGGGAGCTGTTTTTT | CASSLGGLLTGELFF
- | TRBJ2-1 | TRBV20-1 | - | TGCAGTGCTCTCGAGCCCACAGAGAGGATCTTC | CSALEPTERIF
- | TRBJ1-1 | TRBV5-4 | - | TGTGCCAGCAGCTCAACGGCGAGGACTGAAGCTTTCTTT | CASSSTARTEAFF
- | TRBJ2-1 | TRBV5-1 | - | TGCGCCAGCAGTGCCCGGGGCCCGAACAATGAGCAGTTCTTC | CASSARGPNNEQFF
- | TRBJ2-6 | TRBV3-1/TRBV3-2 | once | TGTGCCAGCAGCCAAACAGGCGCGGGACAAACCTCTGGGCGGTGGAACGTCCTGACTTTC | CASSQTGAGQTSGRWNVLTF
- | TRBJ2-7 | TRBV19 | few | TGTGCCAGTAGTAACCAGAATGAGCAGTACTTC | CASSNQNEQYF
TRBD2 | TRBJ2-4 | TRBV6-2/TRBV6-3 | - | TGTGCCAGCAGTTACCCCGGACTAGCGGGTGCAGCCAAAAACATTCAGTACTTC | CASSYPGLAGAAKNIQYF
- | TRBJ1-5 | TRBV4-1 | - | TGCGCCAGCAGCCCCATCCGTGTCGGGGCCAGCAATCAGCCCCAGCATTTT | CASSPIRVGASNQPQHF